The T cell receptor beta chain under discussion was sequenced for a study of blood T cell repertoires in COVID-19. Study-level information: Sites across the United States, Italy and Spain contributed samples from acute and convalescent COVID-19. T cells, B-cell-depleted T cells, or PBMCs provided the cDNA or gDNA that served as material.

The CDR3 runs 16 residues. The V and J ends lost 2 bases and 6 bases, in that order; junction bases with no gene match: 6. Germline V gene lookup returns CDR1 SGHRS and CDR2 YFSETQ. In the source study's methods: Amplified reference gene primers provided the basis for estimating nucleated cell counts. The assay was immunoSEQ multiplex PCR, and TCRdb's table has in-frame clones only and misses some. The V and J calls and clone size come from that table; D and trimming were worked out from the DNA. The repertoire has 65,000 to 85,000 clones, more than 75% of them found once; the top ten carry about 11%.

Source material: peripheral blood. The clonotype originates from a woman aged 18-35 years with acute or convalescent COVID-19. The V gene is TRBV5-1, the J gene TRBJ2-3; TRBD2 matches 13 bases. CDR3 sequence (DNA): TGCGCCAGCAGCTTCGGACTAGCGGGAGCAGGTGATACGCAGTATTTT. Amino acids: CASSFGLAGAGDTQYF.